A selection of T cell receptor beta chains follows, all from one sample in a study of memory CD4+ T cells and cytomegalovirus serostatus. TCRdb's table, derived via immunoSEQ multiplex PCR, lists solely in-frame clones and lacks some. This sample has around 88,000 clones, with 80% found just once. Sequenced material: memory CD4+ T cells from blood. These receptors all come from an adult in good health and CMV-seropositive. Each CDR3 is given with its conserved first and last residue. The D gene is left open where the match is weak. The size field is filled for only some rows; it gives once, few, many or a size class.

CDR3: CASSYQGVSSGANVLTF
DNA: TGCGCCAGCAGCTACCAAGGGGTTAGCTCTGGGGCCAACGTCCTGACTTTC
D: -
J: TRBJ2-6
size: -
V: TRBV5-1

CDR3: CASTRLAGDSTGELFF
DNA: TGTGCCAGCACCCGACTAGCGGGAGACAGCACCGGGGAGCTGTTTTTT
D: TRBD2
J: TRBJ2-2
size: few
V: TRBV28

CDR3: CASSVGIRDLYEQYF
DNA: TGTGCCAGCAGCGTAGGAATCCGGGACCTCTACGAGCAGTACTTC
D: -
J: TRBJ2-7
size: -
V: TRBV9

CDR3: CASSLDSGSWGEQFF
DNA: TGCGCCAGCAGCTTAGATAGCGGGAGTTGGGGAGAGCAGTTCTTC
D: TRBD2
J: TRBJ2-1
size: -
V: TRBV5-1

CDR3: CASSLAQISTDTQYF
DNA: TGTGCCAGCAGCTTGGCACAGATTAGCACAGATACGCAGTATTTT
D: -
J: TRBJ2-3
size: once
V: TRBV7-9

CDR3: CASGGAGEANTQYF
DNA: TGTGCCAGCGGGGGTGCGGGAGAGGCGAATACGCAGTATTTT
D: TRBD2
J: TRBJ2-3
size: -
V: TRBV28

CDR3: CASSFSSGAGGATQYF
DNA: TGTGCCAGCAGCTTTTCTAGCGGGGCAGGGGGAGCGACCCAGTACTTC
D: TRBD2
J: TRBJ2-5
size: -
V: TRBV7-2

CDR3: CASSRMTGGRYEQYF
DNA: TGTGCCAGCAGTCGGATGACAGGGGGCCGGTACGAGCAGTACTTC
D: TRBD1
J: TRBJ2-7
size: -
V: TRBV2

CDR3: CASSQAGSGHQPQHF
DNA: TGTGCCAGCAGCCAAGCAGGTAGTGGACATCAGCCCCAGCATTTT
D: -
J: TRBJ1-5
size: -
V: TRBV5-6

CDR3: CASSKTNRFGETQYF
DNA: TGTGCCAGCAGCAAGACTAACAGGTTTGGTGAGACCCAGTACTTC
D: -
J: TRBJ2-5
size: -
V: TRBV7-9

CDR3: CASSDPTGNGGYTF
DNA: TGCGCCAGCAGTGACCCGACAGGGAATGGGGGCTACACCTTC
D: TRBD1
J: TRBJ1-2
size: -
V: TRBV10-2

CDR3: CASSQEPRLGQFF
DNA: TGTGCCAGCAGCCAAGAACCACGGCTCGGGCAGTTCTTC
D: -
J: TRBJ2-1
size: once
V: TRBV14

CDR3: CASSLVRTSYEQYF
DNA: TGTGCCAGCAGCTTGGTTAGGACGTCCTACGAGCAGTACTTC
D: -
J: TRBJ2-7
size: -
V: TRBV5-5

CDR3: CASSRPQVGSNQPQHF
DNA: TGTGCCAGTAGTCGGCCCCAGGTAGGGAGCAATCAGCCCCAGCATTTT
D: -
J: TRBJ1-5
size: few
V: TRBV19

CDR3: CASSPQGNNQPQHF
DNA: TGTGCCAGCAGCCCGCAGGGGAACAATCAGCCCCAGCATTTT
D: -
J: TRBJ1-5
size: -
V: TRBV11-3

CDR3: CASSQLSLGSSYNEQFF
DNA: TGTGCCAGCAGTCAACTATCACTAGGGAGCTCCTACAATGAGCAGTTCTTC
D: -
J: TRBJ2-1
size: once
V: TRBV28

CDR3: CASSLSTGPNYGYTF
DNA: TGTGCCAGCAGTTTATCGACCGGGCCAAACTATGGCTACACCTTC
D: -
J: TRBJ1-2
size: -
V: TRBV27

CDR3: CASSYYDPDSLGYGYTF
DNA: TGTGCCAGCAGCTACTATGACCCAGACAGCCTCGGCTATGGCTACACCTTC
D: -
J: TRBJ1-2
size: -
V: TRBV5-6

CDR3: CASSSGGTDTQYF
DNA: TGTGCCAGCAGCTCGGGGGGCACAGATACGCAGTATTTT
D: -
J: TRBJ2-3
size: -
V: TRBV7-3

CDR3: CASSRGGSDEKLFF
DNA: TGTGCCAGCAGTCGCGGTGGGTCGGATGAAAAACTGTTTTTT
D: -
J: TRBJ1-4
size: -
V: TRBV27

CDR3: CSVEPSMNTEAFF
DNA: TGCAGCGTTGAACCCTCGATGAACACTGAAGCTTTCTTT
D: -
J: TRBJ1-1
size: -
V: TRBV29-1

CDR3: CASSPAGQSGEEAFF
DNA: TGCGCCAGCAGCCCGGCGGGGCAGTCTGGAGAAGAAGCTTTCTTT
D: -
J: TRBJ1-1
size: -
V: TRBV5-1

CDR3: CASNPRRGTEAFF
DNA: TGTGCCAGCAACCCTAGACGAGGGACTGAAGCTTTCTTT
D: -
J: TRBJ1-1
size: -
V: TRBV27

CDR3: CASSPGANYGYTF
DNA: TGTGCCAGCAGCCCCGGGGCAAACTATGGCTACACCTTC
D: -
J: TRBJ1-2
size: -
V: TRBV11-2

CDR3: CASNPDLPGTEAFF
DNA: TGTGCCAGCAACCCGGACCTCCCGGGCACTGAAGCTTTCTTT
D: -
J: TRBJ1-1
size: -
V: TRBV2

CDR3: CASSPTSTFGSGNTIYF
DNA: TGTGCCAGTAGTCCAACATCGACTTTTGGCTCTGGAAACACCATATATTTT
D: -
J: TRBJ1-3
size: -
V: TRBV19

CDR3: CASKNSYEQYF
DNA: TGTGCCAGCAAAAATTCTTACGAGCAGTACTTC
D: -
J: TRBJ2-7
size: -
V: TRBV28

CDR3: CASSLSSGVETQYF
DNA: TGTGCCAGCAGTTTATCTAGCGGCGTAGAGACCCAGTACTTC
D: TRBD2
J: TRBJ2-5
size: -
V: TRBV28

CDR3: CASSSSGGPGRPQHF
DNA: TGTGCCAGCAGCTCCTCAGGGGGGCCAGGCCGACCCCAGCATTTT
D: TRBD1
J: TRBJ1-5
size: -
V: TRBV6-6

CDR3: CASRARAGGMNTEAFF
DNA: TGCGCCAGCAGGGCGAGGGCAGGGGGGATGAACACTGAAGCTTTCTTT
D: TRBD1
J: TRBJ1-1
size: -
V: TRBV5-1

CDR3: CASNDGGSTEAFF
DNA: TGTGCCAGCAATGACGGCGGATCCACTGAAGCTTTCTTT
D: -
J: TRBJ1-1
size: -
V: TRBV10-3

CDR3: CASSLRRQGNTEAFF
DNA: TGTGCCAGCAGCTTGAGGAGACAGGGGAACACTGAAGCTTTCTTT
D: TRBD1
J: TRBJ1-1
size: once
V: TRBV5-6

CDR3: CASSEAPHSTDTQYF
DNA: TGTGCCAGCAGTGAAGCACCCCACAGCACAGATACGCAGTATTTT
D: -
J: TRBJ2-3
size: -
V: TRBV6-1

CDR3: CASRDREGYTF
DNA: TGTGCCAGCCGGGACAGGGAAGGCTACACCTTC
D: TRBD1
J: TRBJ1-2
size: few
V: TRBV19

CDR3: CASSERGSYGYTF
DNA: TGTGCCAGCAGTGAAAGGGGGAGCTATGGCTACACCTTC
D: -
J: TRBJ1-2
size: -
V: TRBV2

CDR3: CASSSSSTQYF
DNA: TGTGCCAGCAGCTCCTCCAGTACGCAGTATTTT
D: -
J: TRBJ2-3
size: -
V: TRBV7-2

CDR3: CASSPPGSAKNIQYF
DNA: TGTGCCAGCAGCCCCCCTGGGTCAGCCAAAAACATTCAGTACTTC
D: -
J: TRBJ2-4
size: -
V: TRBV27

CDR3: CSVQETAEYEQYF
DNA: TGCAGCGTTCAGGAGACAGCAGAGTACGAGCAGTACTTC
D: -
J: TRBJ2-7
size: -
V: TRBV29-1

CDR3: CASRGSSGPKNEQYF
DNA: TGTGCCAGCAGAGGGTCTTCGGGTCCTAAAAACGAGCAGTACTTC
D: -
J: TRBJ2-7
size: -
V: TRBV6-5

CDR3: CASSVAASGETQYF
DNA: TGTGCCAGCAGCGTAGCGGCTAGCGGAGAGACCCAGTACTTC
D: TRBD2
J: TRBJ2-5
size: -
V: TRBV9